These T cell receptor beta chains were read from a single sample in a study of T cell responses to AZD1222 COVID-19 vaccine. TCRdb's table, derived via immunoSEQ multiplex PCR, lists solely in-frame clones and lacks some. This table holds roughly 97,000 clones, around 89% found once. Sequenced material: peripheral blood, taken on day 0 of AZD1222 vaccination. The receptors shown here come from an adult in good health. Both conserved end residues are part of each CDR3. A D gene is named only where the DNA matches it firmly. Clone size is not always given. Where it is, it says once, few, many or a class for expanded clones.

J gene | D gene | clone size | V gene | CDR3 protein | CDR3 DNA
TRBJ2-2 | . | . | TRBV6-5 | CASSYLGGRTGELFF | TGTGCCAGCAGTTACCTCGGGGGCCGGACCGGGGAGCTGTTTTTT
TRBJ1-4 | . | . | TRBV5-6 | CASSLFVAPTNEKLFF | TGTGCCAGCAGCTTGTTTGTAGCACCAACTAATGAAAAACTGTTTTTT
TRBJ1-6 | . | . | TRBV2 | CASSDSGHHNSPLHF | TGTGCCAGCAGTGACTCGGGACACCATAATTCACCCCTCCACTTT
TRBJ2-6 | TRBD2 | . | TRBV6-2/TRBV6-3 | CASSYGGGAFGANVLTF | TGTGCCAGCAGTTACGGCGGGGGGGCTTTTGGGGCCAACGTCCTGACTTTC
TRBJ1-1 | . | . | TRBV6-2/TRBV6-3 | CASSYTAALEAFF | TGTGCCAGCAGTTACACGGCCGCCCTCGAAGCTTTCTTT
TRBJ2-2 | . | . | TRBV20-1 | CSASAPGQTNTGELFF | TGCAGTGCTAGTGCCCCCGGACAGACGAACACCGGGGAGCTGTTTTTT
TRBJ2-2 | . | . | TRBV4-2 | CASRPRISGDGGELFF | TGTGCCAGCAGGCCTCGCATTAGCGGCGACGGCGGGGAGCTGTTTTTT
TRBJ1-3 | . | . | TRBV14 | CASSQNNDGNTIYF | TGTGCCAGCAGCCAGAACAATGACGGAAACACCATATATTTT
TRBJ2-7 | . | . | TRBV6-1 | CASSEGAMYEQYF | TGTGCCAGCAGTGAAGGAGCTATGTACGAGCAGTACTTC
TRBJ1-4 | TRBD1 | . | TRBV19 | CASSGTGEGKLFF | TGTGCCAGTTCCGGGACAGGGGAAGGAAAACTGTTTTTT
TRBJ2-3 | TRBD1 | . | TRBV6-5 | CASSPRTGRTDTQYF | TGTGCCAGCAGCCCCAGGACAGGACGCACAGATACGCAGTATTTT
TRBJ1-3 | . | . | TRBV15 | CATSRGGSGNTIYF | TGTGCCACCAGCAGAGGGGGTTCTGGAAACACCATATATTTT
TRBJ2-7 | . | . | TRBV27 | CASSSPGPSYEQYF | TGTGCCAGCAGTTCCCCAGGGCCGAGCTACGAGCAGTACTTC
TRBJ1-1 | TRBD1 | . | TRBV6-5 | CASSYYRGSEAFF | TGTGCCAGCAGTTACTACAGGGGATCTGAAGCTTTCTTT
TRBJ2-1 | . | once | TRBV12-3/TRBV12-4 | CASSSYNEQFF | TGTGCCAGCAGCTCCTACAATGAGCAGTTCTTC
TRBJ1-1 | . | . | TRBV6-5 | CASTNKALNTEAFF | TGTGCCAGCACCAACAAAGCGCTGAACACTGAAGCTTTCTTT
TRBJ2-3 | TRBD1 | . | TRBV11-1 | CASRGTVAHTQYF | TGTGCCAGCAGGGGGACAGTTGCTCATACGCAGTATTTT
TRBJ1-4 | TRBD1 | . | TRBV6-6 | CASSYSGQGGTEKLFF | TGTGCCAGCAGTTACTCGGGACAGGGGGGAACGGAAAAACTGTTTTTT
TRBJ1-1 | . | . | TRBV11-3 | CASSLLGGDTEAFF | TGTGCCAGCAGCTTACTTGGGGGAGACACTGAAGCTTTCTTT
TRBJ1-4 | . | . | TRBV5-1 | CASSFQGATNEKLFF | TGCGCCAGCAGCTTCCAGGGCGCAACTAATGAAAAACTGTTTTTT
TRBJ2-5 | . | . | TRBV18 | CASSPPGSHQAPQYF | TGTGCCAGCTCACCGCCGGGATCCCATCAAGCGCCCCAGTACTTC
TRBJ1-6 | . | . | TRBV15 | CATLAPFARSPLHF | TGTGCCACCCTCGCACCGTTCGCCCGTTCACCCCTCCACTTT
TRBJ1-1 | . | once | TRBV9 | CASSPSPDSYTEAFF | TGTGCCAGCAGCCCCAGCCCCGACTCCTACACTGAAGCTTTCTTT
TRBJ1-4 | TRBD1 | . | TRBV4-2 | CASSQSGQGVYATNEKLFF | TGTGCCAGCAGCCAATCCGGACAGGGGGTCTACGCAACTAATGAAAAACTGTTTTTT
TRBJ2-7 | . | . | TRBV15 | CATSRHRDISYEQYF | TGTGCCACCAGCAGGCACCGGGACATCTCCTACGAGCAGTACTTC
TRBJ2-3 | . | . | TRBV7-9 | CASSLPLGGTDTQYF | TGTGCCAGCAGCCTCCCGTTGGGTGGCACAGATACGCAGTATTTT
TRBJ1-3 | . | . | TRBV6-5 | CASSYSGTGNTIYF | TGTGCCAGCAGTTATAGTGGTACTGGAAACACCATATATTTT
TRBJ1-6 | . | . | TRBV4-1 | CASSQDSGRGNSPLHF | TGCGCCAGCAGCCAAGATTCCGGGAGGGGTAATTCACCCCTCCACTTT
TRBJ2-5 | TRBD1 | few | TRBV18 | CASSPQGEVQETQYF | TGTGCCAGCTCACCCCAGGGGGAAGTACAAGAGACCCAGTACTTC
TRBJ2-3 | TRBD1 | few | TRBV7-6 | CASSLWTGGPDTQYF | TGTGCCAGCAGCTTGTGGACAGGGGGCCCAGATACGCAGTATTTT
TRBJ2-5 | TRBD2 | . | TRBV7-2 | CASSFQRGDRETQYF | TGTGCCAGCAGCTTTCAGCGGGGGGATCGGGAGACCCAGTACTTC
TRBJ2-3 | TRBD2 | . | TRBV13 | CASSSGGGRLTDTQYF | TGTGCCAGCAGCTCCGGGGGGGGGCGCTTAACAGATACGCAGTATTTT
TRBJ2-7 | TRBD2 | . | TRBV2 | CASSDHRLAPRNEQYF | TGTGCCAGCAGTGATCATAGACTAGCGCCCCGGAACGAGCAGTACTTC
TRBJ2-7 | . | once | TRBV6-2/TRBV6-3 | CASSYPLGGTYEQYF | TGTGCCAGCAGTTACCCCCTGGGGGGCACCTACGAGCAGTACTTC
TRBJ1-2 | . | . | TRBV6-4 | CARGVDRHYGYTF | TGTGCCAGAGGAGTTGACCGTCACTATGGCTACACCTTC
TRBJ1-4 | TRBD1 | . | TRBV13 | CASSFRGTATTNEKLFF | TGTGCCAGCAGCTTTCGGGGGACAGCTACAACTAATGAAAAACTGTTTTTT
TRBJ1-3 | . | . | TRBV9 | CASSNSAVSGNTIYF | TGTGCCAGCAGCAACAGTGCCGTCTCTGGAAACACCATATATTTT
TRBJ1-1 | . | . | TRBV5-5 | CASSPRTEMNTEAFF | TGTGCCAGCAGCCCCCGGACAGAGATGAACACTGAAGCTTTCTTT
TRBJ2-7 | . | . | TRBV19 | CASSSLSAGHSSSYEQYF | TGTGCCAGTAGTTCCCTGTCTGCAGGCCATTCCAGCTCCTACGAGCAGTACTTC
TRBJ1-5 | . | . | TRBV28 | CASSLTAGGMQPQHF | TGTGCCAGCAGTTTGACAGCGGGCGGGATGCAGCCCCAGCATTTT
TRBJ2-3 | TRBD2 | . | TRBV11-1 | CASSPSSGLVGDTQYF | TGTGCCAGCAGCCCCTCCTCTGGACTAGTCGGAGATACGCAGTATTTT
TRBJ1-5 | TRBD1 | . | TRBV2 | CASSDRGSQPQHF | TGTGCCAGCAGTGACAGGGGGAGTCAGCCCCAGCATTTT
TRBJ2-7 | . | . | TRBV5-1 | CASSLKGSPEQYF | TGCGCCAGCAGCCTAAAGGGGTCACCCGAGCAGTACTTC
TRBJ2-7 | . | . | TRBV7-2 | CASSLPDSYEQYF | TGTGCCAGCAGCTTACCAGACTCCTACGAGCAGTACTTC
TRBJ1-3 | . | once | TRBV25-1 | CASSEWGGGSTGGNTIYF | TGTGCCAGCAGTGAATGGGGTGGGGGATCGACAGGTGGAAACACCATATATTTT
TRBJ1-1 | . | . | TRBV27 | CASSLGGIRGNTEAFF | TGTGCCAGCAGTTTGGGGGGGATCCGAGGGAACACTGAAGCTTTCTTT
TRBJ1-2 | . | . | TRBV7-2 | CASSTMGLINYGYTF | TGTGCCAGCAGCACTATGGGGCTGATTAACTATGGCTACACCTTC
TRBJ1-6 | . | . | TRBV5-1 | CASSLDPHRSAYNSPLHF | TGCGCCAGCAGCCTAGACCCTCATCGAAGTGCCTATAATTCACCCCTCCACTTT
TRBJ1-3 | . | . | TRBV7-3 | CASSLLGARKGNTIYF | TGTGCCAGCAGCTTATTGGGAGCCAGAAAGGGAAACACCATATATTTT
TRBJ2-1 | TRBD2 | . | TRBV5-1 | CASGGLAGDNEQFF | TGCGCCAGCGGGGGACTAGCGGGAGACAATGAGCAGTTCTTC
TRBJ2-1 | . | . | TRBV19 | CASSIIQGGTTEQFF | TGTGCCAGTAGTATAATACAGGGGGGGACCACTGAGCAGTTCTTC